These 28 T cell receptor beta chains came from one sample sequenced in a study of glioma-infiltrating T cells after dendritic cell vaccination. Sequenced by immunoSEQ multiplex PCR; TCRdb stores in-frame clones only, minus some. The table includes roughly 70,000 clones, approximately 80% detected once. The input for sequencing was blood, taken before dendritic cell vaccination. The receptors come from a human donor with glioblastoma.

J is TRBJ1-5 and V is TRBV9, with D uncertain. The CDR3 is 14 residues long. V lost 4 bases to trimming and J lost 0 bases, with 8 bases between them. Germline CDR1 SGDLS, CDR2 YYNGEE. The CDR3 bases are TGTGCCAGCAGCCCCACATTTAGCAATCAGCCCCAGCATTTT. It yields the protein CASSPTFSNQPQHF. The full variable domain, in which reference TRBV9 and TRBJ1-5 provide the parts outside the CDR3, is DSGVTQTPKHLITATGQRVTLRCSPRSGDLSVYWYQQSLDQGLQFLIQYYNGEERAKGNILERFSAQQFPDLHSELNLSSLELGDSALYFCASSPTFSNQPQHFGDGTRLSIL.

This clone was recorded once. Distinct nucleotide sequences in the sample also encode this CDR3. V and J are TRBV5-1 and TRBJ2-5; a weak D match, TRBD1 (7 bases). V was pared by 0 bases and J by 7 bases, with 10 bases between. The CDR3 is made up of 13 amino acids. The germline V gene has CDR1 SGHRS and CDR2 YFSETQ. Here the CDR3 reads CASSLGQGGTQYF. DNA of the CDR3: TGCGCCAGCAGCTTGGGACAGGGAGGGACCCAGTACTTC.

This clone was recorded only once. Here the CDR3 DNA reads TGTGCCAGCAGCTCCTTGGGGGCTAGCGGGAGACTTCTTCCCTACGAGCAGTACGTC. Its translation is CASSSLGASGRLLPYEQYV. J is TRBJ2-7 and V is TRBV5-6, with 10 positions matching TRBD2. V gave up 3 bases and J gave up 2 bases; unmatched junction bases: 17. CDR3 size: 19 residues. Germline V gives CDR1 SGHDT, CDR2 YYEEEE.

The V and J genes are TRBV10-3 and TRBJ2-2; 9 nucleotides agree with TRBD1. Per the germline V gene, CDR1 is ENHRY and CDR2 is SYGVKD. The V segment lost 6 bases and the J segment 7 bases; nucleotides outside the gene matches: 6. This CDR3 contains 14 residues. The CDR3 spells CAISLDRGSGELFF. In DNA form, the CDR3 reads TGTGCCATCAGCCTTGACAGGGGGAGCGGGGAGCTGTTTTTT.

The rearrangement links TRBV2 to TRBJ2-2; D unresolved. Trimming removed 4 bases from V and 3 bases from J, with 15 bases in between. The CDR3 is made up of 16 amino acids. Germline values: CDR1 SNHLY, CDR2 FYNNEI. CDR3 bases: TGTGCCAGCAGTGCTGCTAGAGTACTTCACACCGGGGAGCTGTTTTTT. It specifies CASSAARVLHTGELFF. Complete variable domain (other parts from reference TRBV2 and TRBJ2-2): EPEVTQTPSHQVTQMGQEVILRCVPISNHLYFYWYRQILGQKVEFLVSFYNNEISEKSEIFDDQFSVERPDGSNFTLKIRSTKLEDSAMYFCASSAARVLHTGELFFGEGSRLTVL.

The chain uses TRBV5-1 and TRBJ2-3, with D perhaps matching TRBD2 (6 bases). This CDR3 is built from 15 residues. The germline CDR1 and CDR2 sequences are SGHRS and YFSETQ. Trimming removed 4 bases from V and 0 bases from J, with 12 bases in between. CDR3 residues: CASSAGYSSTDTQYF. The DNA of the CDR3 is TGCGCCAGCAGCGCGGGGTATTCTAGCACAGATACGCAGTATTTT.

This chain uses TRBV30 with TRBJ2-5; 12 bases align to TRBD1. The CDR3 covers 16 residues. V lost 2 bases, J lost 5 bases, and 9 bases stayed unmatched. Germline CDR1 GTSNPN, CDR2 SVGIG (reference sequence). Written as DNA, the CDR3 is TGTGCCTGGAGTACCGGGACAGGGGGCTTTGCGGAGACCCAGTACTTC. It is translated as CAWSTGTGGFAETQYF.

The chain joins TRBV25-1 to TRBJ2-7; 8 nucleotides match TRBD2. The V segment lost 2 bases and the J segment 4 bases; nucleotides outside the gene matches: 7. The germline CDR1 and CDR2 sequences are MGHDK and SYGVNS. The CDR3 runs 15 residues. The chain's CDR3 is CASSETGRGVYEQYF. As DNA, the CDR3 is TGTGCCAGCAGTGAAACCGGGAGGGGGGTTTACGAGCAGTACTTC.

This clone came up once. The chain employs TRBV4-1 and TRBJ2-4, with 11 bases matching TRBD1. J was trimmed by 1 base and V by 0 bases; bases with no gene match: 5. This CDR3 contains 18 residues. CDR1 is MGHRA, CDR2 YSYEKL, per germline. CDR3 loop: CASSQEGQGARAKNIQYF. The CDR3 DNA sequence: TGCGCCAGCAGCCAAGAAGGACAGGGGGCTCGGGCCAAAAACATTCAGTACTTC.

The J gene is TRBJ1-2, the V gene TRBV28; D is possibly TRBD1 (6 bases). The germline V and J ends were trimmed by 8 bases and 3 bases, with 22 bases remaining between them. The CDR3 extends over 16 amino acids. CDR1 and CDR2 from the germline V gene are MDHEN and SYDVKM. For the CDR3, the DNA is TGTGCCAGCTCGCCACCCCCGGGACATTCCGACTATGGCTACACCTTC. Its protein product is CASSPPPGHSDYGYTF.

A single count supports this clone. The rearrangement links TRBV9 to TRBJ1-2, with 9 positions matching TRBD1. CDR1 is SGDLS and CDR2 is YYNGEE in the germline V gene. The CDR3 length is 15 residues. Unmatched junction bases numbered 7, after V lost 4 bases and J lost 3 bases. The CDR3 DNA follows: TGTGCCAGCAGCACTCGGGACAGGGCATACTATGGCTACACCTTC. Translation: CASSTRDRAYYGYTF.

This sequence joins TRBV19 and TRBJ1-1; D remains unclear. V was trimmed by 6 bases and J by 3 bases, leaving 20 bases between them. This CDR3 is 16 amino acids long. Germline V gene data show CDR1 as LNHDA and CDR2 as SQIVND (reference sequence). This CDR3 reads CASRTLVFRRDTEAFF. The CDR3 coding sequence is TGTGCCAGTAGGACACTAGTATTTAGGAGGGACACTGAAGCTTTCTTT. The full variable domain, in which reference TRBV19 and TRBJ1-1 provide the parts outside the CDR3, is DGGITQSPKYLFRKEGQNVTLSCEQNLNHDAMYWYRQDPGQGLRLIYYSQIVNDFQKGDIAEGYSVSREKKESFPLTVTSAQKNPTAFYLCASRTLVFRRDTEAFFGQGTRLTVV.

The V gene is TRBV18, the J gene TRBJ2-7; 10 nucleotides line up with TRBD1. Germline trimming cut 3 bases from V and 3 bases from J; bases unmatched to any gene: 17. CDR3 length: 19 amino acids. CDR1 is KGHSH and CDR2 is LQKENI in the germline V gene. The CDR3 DNA sequence: TGTGCCAGCTCACCCGTCTCAGGGACAGGGGATTTTGAGTTCTACGAGCAGTACTTC. Amino acids: CASSPVSGTGDFEFYEQYF.

This chain joins TRBV5-1 and TRBJ2-6, with 10 bases that match TRBD1. V lost 2 bases and J lost 0; bases outside the gene matches: 5. Germline loops: CDR1 SGHRS, CDR2 YFSETQ. The CDR3 contains 18 residues. CDR3: CASSFRDRGSSGANVLTF. Written as DNA, the CDR3 is TGCGCCAGCAGCTTTCGGGACAGGGGATCCTCTGGGGCCAACGTCCTGACTTTC.

The chain recombines TRBV11-2 with TRBJ2-5, with 7 bases that match TRBD1. Unmatched junction bases numbered 11, after V lost 5 bases and J lost 5 bases. Germline CDR1 is SGHAT and CDR2 is FQNNGV. The CDR3 totals 15 residues. The CDR3 region has the DNA TGTGCCAGCAGCAACCTACGGGACAGCTGGGAGACCCAGTACTTC. Protein product: CASSNLRDSWETQYF.

The chain is built from TRBV5-1 and TRBJ2-1; D gene uncertain. Germline values: CDR1 SGHRS, CDR2 YFSETQ. Trimming removed 0 bases at V and 6 bases at J, with 16 bases between. This CDR3 region has 16 residues. CDR3 residues: CASSLVRRLRRNEQFF. DNA for the CDR3: TGCGCCAGCAGCTTGGTTCGACGCCTCAGGCGCAATGAGCAGTTCTTC.

The chain has TRBV7-2 and TRBJ1-6, with TRBD1 identical over 9 bases. Germline CDR1 and CDR2: SGHTA and FQGNSA. J gave up 1 base and V 5 bases, and 6 bases lay outside the gene matches. The CDR3 is 17 amino acids. The CDR3 loop is CASSSRDRASYNSPLHF. CDR3 sequence (DNA): TGTGCCAGCAGCAGCCGGGACAGGGCTTCCTATAATTCACCCCTCCACTTT.

This clone was picked up one time. This chain uses TRBV7-6 with TRBJ2-6; TRBD2 aligns across 9 bases. The V gene's germline CDR1 is SGHVS and CDR2 FNYEAQ. CDR3 length: 18 residues. V trimming: 0 bases; J trimming: 3 bases; junction bases outside the gene matches: 6. CDR3 sequence reads: CASSLAVSGSGGANVLTF. CDR3 bases: TGTGCCAGCAGCTTAGCCGTTAGCGGGAGTGGTGGGGCCAACGTCCTGACTTTC.

Of note for this clone: The sample has other DNA sequences that encode this CDR3 too. The V gene is TRBV12-5, the J gene TRBJ2-3, with D perhaps matching TRBD1 (6 bases). CDR3 length: 15 amino acids. Trimming left V 1 base short and J 0 bases short, with 8 bases between. CDR1 and CDR2 (germline): LGHNT, FRNRAP. CDR3 loop: CASGLGQVSTDTQYF. In DNA form, the CDR3 reads TGTGCTAGTGGTTTGGGACAGGTCAGCACAGATACGCAGTATTTT. Full variable domain (missing parts from reference TRBV12-5 and TRBJ2-3): DARVTQTPRHKVTEMGQEVTMRCQPILGHNTVFWYRQTMMQGLELLAYFRNRAPLDDSGMPKDRFSAEMPDATLATLKIQPSEPRDSAVYFCASGLGQVSTDTQYFGPGTRLTVL.

This clone has just a few counts. The chain uses TRBV10-3 and TRBJ1-1, with 9 bases that match TRBD1. CDR1 and CDR2 from the germline V gene are ENHRY and SYGVKD. Trimming cost V 2 bases and J 5 bases; bases outside gene matches: 6. This CDR3 spans 15 amino acids. CDR3 region: CAISEAPGQGTEAFF. In nucleotides, the CDR3 is TGTGCCATCAGTGAGGCACCGGGACAGGGAACTGAAGCTTTCTTT.

This chain connects TRBV29-1 to TRBJ1-5, with 10 bases lining up with TRBD1. Per the germline V gene, CDR1 is SQVTM and CDR2 is ANQGSEA. The CDR3 length is 15 residues. Unmatched junction bases numbered 11, after V lost 5 bases and J lost 7 bases. CDR3 region: CSVSHGTGEGQPQHF. Written as DNA, the CDR3 is TGCAGCGTTAGCCACGGGACAGGGGAGGGACAGCCCCAGCATTTT.

The chain uses TRBV5-1 and TRBJ1-5; D remains unclear. The CDR3 is 13 amino acids. V lost 0 bases and J lost 3, with 4 bases in between. Germline loops: CDR1 SGHRS, CDR2 YFSETQ. The CDR3 sequence: CASSLGYNQPQHF. The CDR3 coding sequence is TGCGCCAGCAGCTTGGGCTACAATCAGCCCCAGCATTTT.

This chain links TRBV19 with TRBJ1-2; a possible D gene is TRBD1 (6 bases). Trimming took off 6 bases at V and 4 bases at J, with 12 bases between the two ends. Germline-derived CDR1 and CDR2 are LNHDA and SQIVND (reference sequence). The CDR3 consists of 13 residues. The CDR3 loop reads CASSRGESYGYTF. The CDR3 bases are TGTGCCAGTAGCAGGGGAGAGAGCTATGGCTACACCTTC.

The chain employs TRBV9 and TRBJ1-6, with D tentatively TRBD1 (6 bases). V was cut by 3 bases and J by 5 bases, with 12 bases left in between. The CDR3 loop spans 15 amino acids. Germline CDR1 is SGDLS and CDR2 is YYNGEE. CDR3 bases: TGTGCCAGCAGCGGTACAGGGCAGGATAATTCACCCCTCCACTTT. Its protein product is CASSGTGQDNSPLHF.

Only a few counts were recorded for this clone. This chain connects TRBV6-1 to TRBJ2-3, with 14 bases lining up with TRBD2. The junction had 4 bases not matched to a gene; V was cut back by 3 bases and J by 5 bases. Germline V gives CDR1 MNHNS, CDR2 SASEGT. This CDR3 has 16 residues. Written as DNA, the CDR3 is TGTGCCAGCAGTGATACAGGGACTAGCGGGAGAGATACGCAGTATTTT. Translated: CASSDTGTSGRDTQYF.

DNA for the CDR3: TGCGCCAGCAGCTTATTGACTAGCGGGATGAACAATGAGCAGTTCTTC. It translates to CASSLLTSGMNNEQFF. The rearrangement uses TRBV5-1 and TRBJ2-1, with 11 positions matching TRBD2. Germline V gene lookup returns CDR1 SGHRS and CDR2 YFSETQ. V was pared by 2 bases and J by 5 bases, with 6 bases of the junction left unmatched. This CDR3 contains 16 residues.

V and J are TRBV7-3 and TRBJ2-1; 7 nucleotides match TRBD1. V gave up 5 bases and J gave up 1 base; unmatched junction bases: 5. Per the germline V gene, CDR1 is SGHTA and CDR2 is FQGTGA. The CDR3 sequence is 15 residues long. CDR3 in amino acids: CASSPRDRSYNEQFF. CDR3 nucleotide sequence: TGTGCCAGCAGCCCAAGGGACAGATCCTACAATGAGCAGTTCTTC. Using reference TRBV7-3 and TRBJ2-1 for the parts outside the CDR3, the full variable domain is GAGVSQTPSNKVTEKGKYVELRCDPISGHTALYWYRQSLGQGPEFLIYFQGTGAADDSGLPNDRFFAVRPEGSVSTLKIQRTERGDSAVYLCASSPRDRSYNEQFFGPGTRLTVL.

The chain employs TRBV11-3 and TRBJ2-3; D may be TRBD1 (7 bases). Trimming shortened V by 4 bases and J by 6 bases, and 14 bases separated the two germline ends. In germline, CDR1 is SGHNT, CDR2 YENEEA. CDR3 length equals 14 residues. The CDR3 DNA is TGTGCCAGCAGCTCGCAGGGGGGAAGGGATACGCAGTATTTT. It yields the protein CASSSQGGRDTQYF.